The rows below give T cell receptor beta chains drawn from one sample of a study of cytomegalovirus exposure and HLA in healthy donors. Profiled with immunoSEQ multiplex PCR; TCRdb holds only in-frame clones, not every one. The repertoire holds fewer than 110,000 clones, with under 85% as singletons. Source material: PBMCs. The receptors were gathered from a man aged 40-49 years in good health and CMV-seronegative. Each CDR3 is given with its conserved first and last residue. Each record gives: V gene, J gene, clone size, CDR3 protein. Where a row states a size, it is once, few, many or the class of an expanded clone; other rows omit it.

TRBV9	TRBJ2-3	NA	CASSPHGTSGGPSTDTQYF
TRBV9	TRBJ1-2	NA	CASSVGQGSYGYTF
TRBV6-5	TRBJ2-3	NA	CASSPNSDTQYF
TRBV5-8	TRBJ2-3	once	CASSLEGDTQYF
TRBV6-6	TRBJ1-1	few	CASRVTENTEAFF
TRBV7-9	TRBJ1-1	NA	CASSLNQGYTEAFF
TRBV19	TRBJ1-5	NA	CASSTARGSNQPQHF
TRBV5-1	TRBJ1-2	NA	CASSYRGPGPYGYTF
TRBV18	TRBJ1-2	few	CASSRGAGYGYTF
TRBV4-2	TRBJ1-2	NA	CASSQAGNYGYTF
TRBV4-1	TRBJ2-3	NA	CASSHPDRGGDTQYF
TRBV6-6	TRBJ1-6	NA	CASSPGQGFNSPLHF
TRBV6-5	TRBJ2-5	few	CASRPLDSQETQYF
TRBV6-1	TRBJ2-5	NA	CASSESLNQETQYF
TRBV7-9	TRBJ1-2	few	CSSSSTGTPTYGYTF
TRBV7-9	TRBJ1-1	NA	CASLAGQWGLFAEAFF
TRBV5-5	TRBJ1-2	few	CASSLAGQGLNTF
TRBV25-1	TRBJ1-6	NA	CASRAGGNSPLHF
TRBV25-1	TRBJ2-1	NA	CASSLGQGLANEQFF
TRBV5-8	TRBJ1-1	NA	CASSPWDRSTEAFF
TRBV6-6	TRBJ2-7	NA	CASSYSIQDKQYF
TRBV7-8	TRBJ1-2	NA	CASSPETGIVDGYTF
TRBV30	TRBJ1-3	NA	CAWGRDSGNTIYF
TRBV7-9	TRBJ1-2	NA	CSSSPSRDTDGYTF
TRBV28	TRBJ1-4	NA	CASIPTRGVDEKLFF
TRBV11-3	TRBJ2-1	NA	CASSLWDRAQDEQFF
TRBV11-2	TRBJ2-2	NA	CASSLLGGTTTGELFF
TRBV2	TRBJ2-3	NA	CASRATGGGFSDTQYF
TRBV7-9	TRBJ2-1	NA	CSSSLPHPRKFF
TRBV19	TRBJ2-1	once	CASSSRSASSYNEQFF
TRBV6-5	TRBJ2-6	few	CASSYPSSGANVLTF
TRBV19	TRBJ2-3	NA	CASSIGFGTASTDTQYF
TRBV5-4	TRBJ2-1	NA	CASTTGTVGYNEQFF
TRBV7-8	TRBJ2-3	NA	CASSRASGGQYF
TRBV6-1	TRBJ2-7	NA	CASSETGVNYEQYF
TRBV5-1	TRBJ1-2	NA	CASGDMKPDGYTF
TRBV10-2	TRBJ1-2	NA	CASSEDGQGAGGYTF
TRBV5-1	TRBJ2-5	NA	CASSLTGRETQYF
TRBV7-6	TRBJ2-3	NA	CASSPGGVYADTQYF
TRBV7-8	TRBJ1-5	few	CASSLRGTGNQPQHF
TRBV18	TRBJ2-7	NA	CASSPAMNPYEQYF
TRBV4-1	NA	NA	CASSQGDSPYEQYF
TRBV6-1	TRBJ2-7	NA	CASSGHRDSARDEQYF
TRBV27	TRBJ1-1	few	CASSLIGGRNTEAFF
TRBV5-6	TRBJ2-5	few	CASSLVPSVWETQYF
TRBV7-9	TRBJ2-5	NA	CSSSPRTGAGQETQYF
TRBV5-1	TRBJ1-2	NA	CASSGTSTNYGYTF